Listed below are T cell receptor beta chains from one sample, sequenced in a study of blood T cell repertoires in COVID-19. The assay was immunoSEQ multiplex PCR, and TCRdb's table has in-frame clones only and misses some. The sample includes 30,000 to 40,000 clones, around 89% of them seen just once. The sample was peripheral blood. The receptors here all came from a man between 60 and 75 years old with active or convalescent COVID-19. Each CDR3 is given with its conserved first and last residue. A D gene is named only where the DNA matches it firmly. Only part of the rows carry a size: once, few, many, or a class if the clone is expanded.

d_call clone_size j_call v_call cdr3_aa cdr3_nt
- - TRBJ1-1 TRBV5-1 CASSSPQGGTEAFF TGCGCCAGCAGCTCCCCTCAGGGAGGCACTGAAGCTTTCTTT
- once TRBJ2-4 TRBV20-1 CSASLFERLAKNIQYF TGCAGTGCTAGTCTCTTTGAGCGTCTAGCCAAAAACATTCAGTACTTC
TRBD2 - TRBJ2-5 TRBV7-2 CASSSGGLADQETQYF TGTGCCAGCAGCTCAGGGGGACTAGCGGACCAAGAGACCCAGTACTTC
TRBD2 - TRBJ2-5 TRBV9 CASSVGLTSGGIQETQYF TGTGCCAGCAGCGTGGGCCTAACTAGCGGCGGGATTCAAGAGACCCAGTACTTC
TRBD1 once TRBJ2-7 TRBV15 CATSGLQGANPYEQYF TGTGCCACCAGCGGATTACAGGGGGCGAATCCCTACGAGCAGTACTTC
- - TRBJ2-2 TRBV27 CAIQGSGELFF TGTGCCATCCAGGGATCCGGGGAGCTGTTTTTT
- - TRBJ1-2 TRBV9 CASSVGSPVGGYTF TGTGCCAGCAGCGTAGGATCCCCGGTCGGTGGCTACACCTTC
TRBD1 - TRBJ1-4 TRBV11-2 CASSPADRIESVKLFF TGTGCCAGCAGCCCTGCGGACAGGATTGAATCTGTAAAACTGTTTTTT
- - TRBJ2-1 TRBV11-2 CASSLDGRDPFF TGTGCCAGCAGCTTAGATGGCCGGGATCCCTTCTTC
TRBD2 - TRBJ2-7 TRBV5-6 CASSLAEAGGRYEQYF TGTGCCAGCAGCTTGGCGGAGGCGGGGGGGAGGTACGAGCAGTACTTC
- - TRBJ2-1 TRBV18 CASSLTTYNEQFF TGTGCCAGCTCTTTGACTACTTACAATGAGCAGTTCTTC
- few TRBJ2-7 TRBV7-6 CASSLTGSGTKGEQYF TGTGCCAGCAGCCTCACGGGGTCTGGAACTAAGGGCGAGCAGTACTTC
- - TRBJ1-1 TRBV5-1 CASSLRDTSKAFF TGCGCCAGCAGCTTGAGGGACACGAGTAAAGCTTTCTTT
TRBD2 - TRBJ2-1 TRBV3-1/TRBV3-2 CASSQALLAGLYNEQFF TGTGCCAGCAGCCAAGCTCTCTTAGCGGGCCTCTACAATGAGCAGTTCTTC
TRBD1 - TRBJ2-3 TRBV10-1 CASSRDRGADTQYF TGCGCCAGCAGCCGGGACAGGGGGGCAGATACGCAGTATTTT